Following are 24 T cell receptor beta chains from one sample sequenced in a study of T cells in Graves' hyperthyroidism and ophthalmopathy. The source material, RNA transcripts, was used to amplify TCR beta CDR3 regions. During a first-round RT-PCR of the TCR CDR3, the HTBI primer set was used. Using its own MiXCR run on the multiplex PCR reads, TCRdb lists one record per CDR3 protein. The sample has 200,000 to 250,000 distinct CDR3 sequences, roughly 17% seen once. Sequenced: blood. The receptors here all came from a man aged 45-60 years with Graves' hyperthyroidism.

This sequence joins TRBV27 and TRBJ2-3, with a tentative D call TRBD1 (6 bases). The end of the DNA fits TRBJ1-5 better, so the J call may be wrong. CDR1 and CDR2 from the germline V gene are MNHEY and SMNVEV (reference sequence). This CDR3 region has 14 residues. The CDR3 nucleotides are TGTGCCAGCAGCAGTGGGACAACCACAGATACGCAGCATTTT. The encoded protein is CASSSGTTTDTQHF.

This clonotype was detected many times. The chain couples TRBV20-1 to TRBJ2-7; 8 bases agree with TRBD2. V dropped 6 bases and J dropped 0; count of bases not matched to a gene: 19. CDR3 size: 18 residues. Germline assignment: CDR1 DFQATT and CDR2 SNEGSKA (reference sequence). The CDR3 nucleotides read TGCAGTGCCACATCCACTTCTAGCGGGTCAATAAGCTCCTACGAGCAGTACTTC. Translated: CSATSTSSGSISSYEQYF.

This clonotype has just a few counts. The gene calls are TRBV7-3 and TRBJ2-6, with 8 positions matching TRBD1. Germline CDR1 is SGHTA and CDR2 is FQGTGA. The CDR3 runs to 16 residues. Unmatched junction bases numbered 3, after V lost 1 base and J lost 4 bases. The chain's CDR3 is CASSLSRGLGANVLTF. DNA for the CDR3: TGTGCCAGCAGCTTAAGCAGGGGGCTCGGGGCCAACGTCCTGACTTTC. Looking up the rest from reference TRBV7-3 and TRBJ2-6 gives the full variable domain: GAGVSQTPSNKVTEKGKYVELRCDPISGHTALYWYRQSLGQGPEFLIYFQGTGAADDSGLPNDRFFAVRPEGSVSTLKIQRTERGDSAVYLCASSLSRGLGANVLTFGAGSRLTVL.

This clonotype was found many times. V is TRBV14 and J is TRBJ2-1; 8 bases map to TRBD2. J was trimmed by 4 bases and V by 2 bases; bases with no gene match: 4. There are 15 residues in the CDR3. Germline CDR1 SGHDN, CDR2 FVKESK. CDR3 in amino acids: CASSQTSGSYNEQFF. CDR3 bases: TGTGCCAGCAGCCAAACTAGCGGATCTTACAATGAGCAGTTCTTC.

The V call is TRBV7-2, the J call TRBJ1-2; 9 bases fit TRBD1. This CDR3 has 16 amino acids. CDR1 SGHTA and CDR2 FQGNSA come from the germline V gene. The ends lost 5 bases at V and 4 bases at J; junction bases unmatched: 11. The CDR3 bases are TGTGCCAGCAGCCGGGGGGGGACAGGGAAGGCCTATGGCTACACCTTC. Amino acid sequence: CASSRGGTGKAYGYTF.

This clonotype appeared many times. The rearrangement joins TRBV7-3 to TRBJ2-1; 8 bases match TRBD2. This CDR3 spans 15 amino acids. V dropped 0 bases and J dropped 8; count of bases not matched to a gene: 6. Germline V gives CDR1 SGHTA, CDR2 FQGTGA. The CDR3 bases are TGTGCCAGCAGCTTAACTAGCGGGGAGTGGGATGAGCAGTTCTTC. Its translation: CASSLTSGEWDEQFF.

This clonotype was detected only once. The rearrangement joins TRBV19 to TRBJ1-1; D is unclear. Trimming left V 3 bases short and J 0 bases short, with 11 bases between. The CDR3 sequence is 15 residues long. Germline CDR1 and CDR2: LNHDA and SQIVND (reference sequence). The CDR3 DNA reads as TGTGCCAGTAGTATCGGAAAGAACATGAACACTGAAGCTTTCTTT. Protein product: CASSIGKNMNTEAFF.

This clonotype was observed many times. The chain couples TRBV30 to TRBJ2-7, with D unresolved. Deletions cut 2 bases from V and 4 bases from J, with 15 bases between. CDR1 and CDR2 (germline): GTSNPN, SVGIG (reference sequence). This CDR3 spans 14 amino acids. The CDR3 region has the DNA TGTGCCTGGAGTAAACCCCGACTCGGATACGAGCAGTACTTC. Its protein product is CAWSKPRLGYEQYF. The variable domain in full, completed from reference TRBV30 and TRBJ2-7, reads SQTIHQWPATLVQPVGSPLSLECTVEGTSNPNLYWYRQAAGRGLQLLFYSVGIGQISSEVPQNLSASRPQDRQFILSSKKLLLSDSGFYLCAWSKPRLGYEQYFGPGTRLTVT.

This clonotype was seen at least ten times. This chain joins TRBV20-1 and TRBJ2-2, with D possibly being TRBD2 (6 bases). The CDR3 loop spans 14 amino acids. Germline CDR1 reads DFQATT; CDR2 reads SNEGSKA (reference sequence). Trimming pared 2 bases from V and 3 bases from J, leaving 10 bases between. CDR3 bases: TGCAGTGCTAGAACGAGCGGGTACACCGGGGAGCTGTTTTTT. Its protein is CSARTSGYTGELFF.

Many counts were recorded for this clonotype. V usage is TRBV27 and J usage is TRBJ2-3, with D possibly being TRBD1 (6 bases). This CDR3 is built from 13 residues. Per germline, CDR1 MNHEY and CDR2 SMNVEV (reference sequence). Trimming shortened V by 5 bases and J by 12 bases, and 18 bases separated the two germline ends. In DNA form, the CDR3 reads TGTGCCAGCAGTCCTTACGACAGGTCCCCTCAGTATTTT. It codes for CASSPYDRSPQYF.

This clonotype showed up many times. The chain joins TRBV12-3 or TRBV12-4 to TRBJ2-1, with D perhaps matching TRBD2 (6 bases). The CDR3 length is 15 residues. V lost 7 bases, J lost 1 base, and 14 bases lay in between. CDR3 amino acids: CASTLLAPSYNEQFF. The CDR3 bases are TGTGCCAGCACCCTCCTAGCGCCTTCCTACAATGAGCAGTTCTTC.

This chain connects TRBV7-2 to TRBJ2-2; no reliable D call. This CDR3 has 16 amino acids. The germline V and J ends were trimmed by 2 bases and 1 base, with 11 bases remaining between them. Germline CDR1 reads SGHTA; CDR2 reads FQGNSA. The CDR3 region has the DNA TGTGCCAGCAGCTTAATGAGGCTGAAGAACACCGGGGAGCTGTTTTTT. Residues: CASSLMRLKNTGELFF. Together with reference TRBV7-2 and TRBJ2-2, the CDR3 gives the full variable domain: GAGVSQSPSNKVTEKGKDVELRCDPISGHTALYWYRQSLGQGLEFLIYFQGNSAPDKSGLPSDRFSAERTGGSVSTLTIQRTQQEDSAVYLCASSLMRLKNTGELFFGEGSRLTVL.

This clonotype was counted between two and nine times. V gene TRBV24-1 combines with J gene TRBJ1-5, with TRBD1 matching 10 bases. This CDR3 is built from 13 residues. V gave up 12 bases and J gave up 7 bases; unmatched junction bases: 8. Germline values: CDR1 KGHDR, CDR2 SFDVKD. The CDR3 DNA is TGTGCCCTGGCGACAGGGGGCTTGCAGCCCCAGCATTTT. Amino acid sequence: CALATGGLQPQHF.

This clonotype was detected many times. V and J are TRBV5-1 and TRBJ2-3, with D maybe TRBD1 (6 bases). CDR3 size: 15 residues. The V gene lost 0 bases and the J gene lost 2 bases, with 10 bases spanning the gap. Germline V CDR1 and CDR2: SGHRS, YFSETQ. CDR3 nucleotide sequence: TGCGCCAGCAGCTTGGCCAGGGGAGACACAGATACGCAGTATTTT. Amino acid sequence: CASSLARGDTDTQYF.

CDR3 sequence: CASINGGLAGGNEQFF. CDR3 DNA: TGTGCCAGCATCAATGGGGGACTAGCGGGAGGTAATGAGCAGTTCTTC. V usage is TRBV6-1 and J usage is TRBJ2-1; 15 bases are shared with TRBD2. Germline loops: CDR1 MNHNS, CDR2 SASEGT. This CDR3 contains 16 residues. V was clipped by 7 bases and J by 7 bases; unmatched bases: 8.

This clonotype was detected ten times or more. The chain is built from TRBV3-1 and TRBJ2-3, with TRBD2 matching 12 bases. V shed 1 base and J 6 bases; nucleotides not matched to a gene: 5. The length of the CDR3 is 16 residues. The germline V gene has CDR1 LGHDT and CDR2 YNNKEL (reference sequence). CDR3 loop: CASSQARLAGEDTQYF. CDR3 sequence (DNA): TGTGCCAGCAGCCAAGCCCGACTAGCGGGAGAGGATACGCAGTATTTT.

The sample holds many counts of this clonotype. The chain joins TRBV18 to TRBJ2-1; possibly TRBD1 for D (6 bases). Germline V gene sequence: CDR1 KGHSH, CDR2 LQKENI. The CDR3 spans 13 residues. V lost 5 bases and J lost 6, with 11 bases in between. CDR3 residues: CASSEGDFNEQFF. The CDR3 DNA sequence: TGTGCCAGCTCAGAGGGGGATTTCAATGAGCAGTTCTTC. Full variable domain (rest looked up from reference TRBV18 and TRBJ2-1): NAGVMQNPRHLVRRRGQEARLRCSPMKGHSHVYWYRQLPEEGLKFMVYLQKENIIDESGMPKERFSAEFPKEGPSILRIQQVVRGDSAAYFCASSEGDFNEQFFGPGTRLTVL.

Details on this clonotype: This may stem from a read error, because a much larger clone lies one nucleotide away. The chain joins TRBV20-1 to TRBJ2-2; possibly TRBD1 for D (6 bases). This CDR3 has 16 residues. CDR1 and CDR2 (germline): DFQATT, SNEGSKA (reference sequence). CDR3 sequence (DNA): TGCAGTGCTAGAGATCACAACAGGGCCCTCACCGGGGAGCTGCTTTTT. This codes for CSARDHNRALTGELLF.

The V gene is TRBV7-3, the J gene TRBJ2-5; TRBD2 aligns across 12 bases. CDR3 size: 17 residues. Germline-derived CDR1 and CDR2 are SGHTA and FQGTGA. V lost 5 bases and J lost 0; bases outside the gene matches: 7. This CDR3 is CASSQIGLAGYQETQYF. The CDR3 region has the DNA TGTGCCAGCAGCCAAATCGGACTAGCGGGATACCAAGAGACCCAGTACTTC.

This clonotype was counted ten times or more. This chain joins TRBV11-3 and TRBJ1-1; D remains ambiguous. CDR1 and CDR2 (germline): SGHNT, YENEEA. There are 13 residues in the CDR3. The ends were cut back, 6 bases at V and 4 bases at J, with 12 bases in the middle. CDR3 sequence reads: CASSSRISTEAFF. The CDR3 region has the DNA TGTGCCAGCAGTTCCAGGATTTCCACTGAAGCTTTCTTT.

The CDR3 DNA is TGCGCCAGCAGCCGACCCGGCCAGGGGGCGGGCGAGCAGTACTTC. Amino acid sequence: CASSRPGQGAGEQYF. The chain couples TRBV4-1 to TRBJ2-7, with 8 bases fitting TRBD1. The J segment lost 6 bases and the V segment lost 4 bases, leaving 11 bases of the junction unmatched. CDR1 and CDR2 from the germline V gene are MGHRA and YSYEKL. There are 15 residues in the CDR3.

As for this clonotype: This may be a read error: a much more frequent sequence differs by one nucleotide. The V and J genes are TRBV24-1 and TRBJ2-1; 8 positions agree with TRBD2. Germline V gene data show CDR1 as KGHDR and CDR2 as SFDVKD. The CDR3 is 15 residues long. The ends lost 4 bases at V and 10 bases at J; junction bases unmatched: 11. The CDR3 loop is CATSDPWTSRLEQFF. CDR3 sequence (DNA): TGTGCCACCAGTGACCCCTGGACTAGCAGGCTCGAGCAGTTCTTC.

This clonotype was recorded many times. This rearrangement joins TRBV7-3 to TRBJ2-1, with a tentative D call TRBD2 (7 bases). The V end was cut by 5 bases, the J end by 6 bases, with 17 bases between. The V gene's germline CDR1 is SGHTA and CDR2 FQGTGA. This CDR3 region has 15 residues. Here the CDR3 reads CASSQRGLAVNEQFF. The CDR3 bases are TGTGCCAGCAGCCAACGGGGGCTAGCGGTCAATGAGCAGTTCTTC.

This clonotype has a handful of counts. The chain has TRBV29-1 and TRBJ1-4; D remains unclear. Germline lookup yields CDR1 SQVTM and CDR2 ANQGSEA. The length of the CDR3 is 15 residues. Trimming took off 3 bases at V and 7 bases at J, with 18 bases between the two ends. The CDR3 DNA reads TGCAGCGTTGATTCGAGCTCCGGTGGGGTTGAAAAACTGTTTTTT. Protein sequence: CSVDSSSGGVEKLFF.